The clone carrying this T cell receptor (beta chain) has at least ten counts. Its specificity is unknown. This entry belongs to a study of T-cell reconstitution after alpha-beta-depleted transplantation in children. Unique molecular identifiers were incorporated when the TCRbeta library was constructed. TCRdb reprocessed the PCR reads with MiXCR, giving one entry per CDR3 protein. The repertoire holds approximately 630,000 distinct CDR3 sequences, less than 15% seen once, with roughly 0.77% in the top ten. V was shortened by 7 bases and J by 3 bases, with 12 bases between the two germline ends. The CDR3 totals 12 residues. The germline CDR1 and CDR2 sequences are SQVTM and ANQGSEA. Study-wide results and caveats: Most T-cell counts and diversity one year after the transplant came from T cells that were newly produced. Roughly two months post-transplant, alpha-beta T cells reportedly originated from several hundred graft clones that had expanded. Some patients' high day-60 TCRbeta diversity was traced to surviving recipient T cells and thymic progenitors.

Sequenced material: PBMCs, taken before TCRalphabeta/CD19-depleted stem cell transplant. The chain has TRBV29-1 and TRBJ1-1; maybe TRBD1 (6 bases). The origin of this receptor is a girl aged 2 to 9 with congenital amegakaryocytic thrombocytopenia, due to receive a stem cell transplant. The DNA for the CDR3 is TGCAGCGAGAAGACAGGCGACACTGAAGCTTTCTTT. As protein: CSEKTGDTEAFF.